This T cell receptor (beta chain) stems from a study of T-cell reconstitution after alpha-beta-depleted transplantation in children. Broader study findings: Where some patients showed high TCRbeta diversity at day 60, it came from recipient T cells and thymic progenitors that had survived. About two months after transplant, alpha-beta T cells reportedly came from several hundred expanded graft clones. By one year post-transplant, T-cell counts and diversity largely arose from T cells that were newly produced.

CDR1 SGHRS and CDR2 YFSETQ come from the germline V gene. V gave up 5 bases and J gave up 4 bases, with 12 bases separating them. The CDR3 contains 13 residues. At least ten counts were recorded for this clonotype. The antigen is unknown. Researchers prepared the TCRbeta library using unique molecular identifiers, the study reports. Via MiXCR, TCRdb re-called the PCR reads, giving one row per CDR3 protein. This sample carries 130,000 to 150,000 distinct CDR3 sequences, more than 8% of them seen once, and the ten largest clones take roughly 18%. Sequencing was performed on PBMCs, mostly from graft donor cells, taken 180 days after TCRalphabeta/CD19-depleted stem cell transplant. V usage is TRBV5-1 and J usage is TRBJ1-1; maybe TRBD1 (5 bases). This receptor was obtained from a female patient aged 2-15 years who had a stem cell transplant for congenital amegakaryocytic thrombocytopenia, so the T cells may come from the graft donor. CDR3 in amino acids: CASRGSGGTEAFF. CDR3 coding DNA: TGCGCCAGCAGAGGGTCTGGGGGCACTGAAGCTTTCTTT.